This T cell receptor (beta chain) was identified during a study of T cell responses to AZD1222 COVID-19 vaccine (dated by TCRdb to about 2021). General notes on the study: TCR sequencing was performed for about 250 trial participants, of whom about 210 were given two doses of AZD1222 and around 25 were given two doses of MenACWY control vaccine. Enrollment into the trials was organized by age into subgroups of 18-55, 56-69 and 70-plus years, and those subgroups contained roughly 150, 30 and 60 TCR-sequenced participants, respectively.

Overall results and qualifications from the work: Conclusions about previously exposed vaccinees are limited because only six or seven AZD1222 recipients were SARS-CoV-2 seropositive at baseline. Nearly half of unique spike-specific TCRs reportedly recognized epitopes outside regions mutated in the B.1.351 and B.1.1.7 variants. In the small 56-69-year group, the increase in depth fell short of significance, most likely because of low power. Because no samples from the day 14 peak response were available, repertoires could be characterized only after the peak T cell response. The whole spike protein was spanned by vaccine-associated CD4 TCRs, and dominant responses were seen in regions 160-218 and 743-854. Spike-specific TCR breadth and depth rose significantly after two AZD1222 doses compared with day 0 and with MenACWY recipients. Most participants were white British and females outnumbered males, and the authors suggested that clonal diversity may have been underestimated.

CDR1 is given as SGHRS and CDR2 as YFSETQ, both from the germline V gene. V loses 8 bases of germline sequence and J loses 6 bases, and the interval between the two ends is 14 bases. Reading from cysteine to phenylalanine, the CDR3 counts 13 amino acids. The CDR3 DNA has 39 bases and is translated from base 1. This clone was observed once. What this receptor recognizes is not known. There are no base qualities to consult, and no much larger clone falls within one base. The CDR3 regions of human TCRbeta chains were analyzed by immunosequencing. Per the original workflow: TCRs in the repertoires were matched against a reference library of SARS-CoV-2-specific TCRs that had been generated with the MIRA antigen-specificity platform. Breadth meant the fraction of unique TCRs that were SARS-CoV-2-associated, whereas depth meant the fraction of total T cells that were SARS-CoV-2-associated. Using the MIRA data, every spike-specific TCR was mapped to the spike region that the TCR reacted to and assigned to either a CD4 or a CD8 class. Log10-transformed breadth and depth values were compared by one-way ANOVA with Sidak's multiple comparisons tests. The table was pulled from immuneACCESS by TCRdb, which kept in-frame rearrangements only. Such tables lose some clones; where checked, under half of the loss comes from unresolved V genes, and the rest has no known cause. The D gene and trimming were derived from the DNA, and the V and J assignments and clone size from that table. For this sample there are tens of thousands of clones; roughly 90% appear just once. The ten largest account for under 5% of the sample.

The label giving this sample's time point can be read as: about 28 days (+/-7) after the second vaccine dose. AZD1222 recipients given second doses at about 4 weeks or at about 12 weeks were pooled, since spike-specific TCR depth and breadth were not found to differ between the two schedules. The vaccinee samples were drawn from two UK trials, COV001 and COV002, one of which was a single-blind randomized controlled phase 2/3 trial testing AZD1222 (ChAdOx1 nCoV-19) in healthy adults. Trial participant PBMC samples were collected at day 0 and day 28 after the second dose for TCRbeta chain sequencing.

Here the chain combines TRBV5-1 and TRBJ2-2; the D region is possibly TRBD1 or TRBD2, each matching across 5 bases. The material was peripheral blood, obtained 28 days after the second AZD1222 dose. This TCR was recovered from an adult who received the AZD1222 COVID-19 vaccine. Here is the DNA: TGCGCCAGTACCGGGACCGGACCCGGGGAGCTGTTTTTT. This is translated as CASTGTGPGELFF.